The 32 T cell receptor beta chains presented below share a single source sample, sequenced in a study of CD8+CD57+ T cells in acquired aplastic anemia. Using genomic DNA as the template, TCR beta VDJ and CDR3 profiling was carried out. TCRdb re-called the reads through MiXCR, storing one row per CDR3 protein. The sample consists of about 160,000 distinct CDR3 sequences, around 45% of them appearing once. Sequencing used sorted CD4+, CD8+, or CD8+CD57+ T cells (not recorded which) from PBMCs. These receptor sequences come from a human donor in good health.

This chain connects TRBV28 to TRBJ2-1, with a possible D match to TRBD2 (5 bases). The CDR3 contains 14 residues. Germline CDR1 reads MDHEN; CDR2 reads SYDVKM. With 5 bases removed from V and 3 bases from J, the gap between germline ends came to 11 bases. CDR3 in DNA: TGTGCCAGCAGTCGTAGGGAGTTCTACAATGAGCAGTTCTTC. Protein sequence: CASSRREFYNEQFF.

This clonotype has ten or more counts. The genes are TRBV5-5 and TRBJ1-1; possibly TRBD1 for D (5 bases). There are 12 residues in the CDR3. Trimming took 0 bases from V and 11 from J, leaving 11 bases between them. The germline V gene has CDR1 SGHKS and CDR2 YYEKEE (reference sequence). CDR3 protein: CASSLGVGVAFF. CDR3 sequence (DNA): TGTGCCAGCAGCTTGGGCGTAGGGGTGGCTTTCTTT.

The chain uses TRBV20-1 and TRBJ2-7; TRBD2 agrees at 14 bases. This CDR3 has 16 residues. CDR1 DFQATT and CDR2 SNEGSKA come from the germline V gene (reference sequence). V trimming: 6 bases; J trimming: 3 bases; junction bases outside the gene matches: 10. CDR3 in DNA: TGCAGTGCCGCCGGACTAGCGGGGGGTGTTGGCTACGAGCAGTACTTC. This gives the protein CSAAGLAGGVGYEQYF.

This clonotype was seen many times. This chain joins TRBV19 and TRBJ2-7; 7 bases are a match to TRBD2. Trimming took 5 bases from V and 5 from J; bases not matched to a gene: 9. This CDR3 is 14 amino acids long. Germline V gives CDR1 LNHDA, CDR2 SQIVND (reference sequence). In DNA form, the CDR3 reads TGTGCCAGTAGTCTGCAGGGACTAAACGACGAGCAGTACTTC. Translated, it gives CASSLQGLNDEQYF.

This clonotype was seen many times. The chain is built from TRBV12-3 or TRBV12-4 and TRBJ1-3; D unclear. Between the trimmed V and J ends, which lost 6 bases and 2 bases, there was a span of 14 bases. The CDR3 runs 15 residues. The chain's CDR3 is CASRELGRAGNTIYF. In nucleotides, the CDR3 is TGTGCCAGCAGGGAACTAGGGAGAGCTGGAAACACCATATATTTT.

Many counts were recorded for this clonotype. The V and J genes are TRBV29-1 and TRBJ2-1; 7 bases match TRBD2. After removal of 3 bases from V and 1 base from J, the junction contained 3 bases not matched to a gene. Germline assignment: CDR1 SQVTM and CDR2 ANQGSEA. The CDR3 runs to 14 residues. The CDR3 is CSVEGGGSYNEQFF. Written as DNA, the CDR3 is TGCAGCGTTGAGGGGGGGGGGTCCTACAATGAGCAGTTCTTC.

V is TRBV24-1 and J is TRBJ1-2; D remains ambiguous. V dropped 4 bases and J dropped 6 bases, with 14 bases sitting between them. The CDR3 length is 14 residues. CDR1 and CDR2 (germline): KGHDR, SFDVKD. The CDR3 DNA is TGTGCCACCAGTGACCACGGACTGGTGGATGGCTACACCTTC. The encoded protein is CATSDHGLVDGYTF.

This clonotype was detected ten times or more. The V gene is TRBV20-1, the J gene TRBJ2-1; 7 bases are a match to TRBD2. CDR1 is DFQATT and CDR2 is SNEGSKA in the germline V gene (reference sequence). With 1 base clipped from V and 14 bases from J, the junction kept 11 bases outside the gene matches. The length of the CDR3 is 13 residues. The CDR3 bases are TGCAGTGCTAGAGTACGGGAGGCCGTAAGGGAGTTCTTC. It yields the protein CSARVREAVREFF.

As regards this clonotype: A read error may be the cause here, since a much bigger clone is one base away. The rearrangement joins TRBV12-3 or TRBV12-4 to TRBJ2-3; TRBD2 might be the D (5 bases). This CDR3 has 15 residues. CDR3 sequence (DNA): TGTGCCAGCAGTCGGGTGGGGTCTAGCACAGATACGCATTATTTT. Its translation: CASSRVGSSTDTHYF.

On this clonotype: A much more abundant neighbour one base away suggests this may be a read error. Given the absence of the conserved phenylalanine or tryptophan at the CDR3 end, a read error is likely. The CDR3, as DNA: TGTGCCAGCAGTCTGGTTCAGGACACCGGGGAGCTGTTTCTT. This gives the protein CASSLVQDTGELFL. The chain uses TRBV6-4 and TRBJ2-2; the D is unclear. The CDR3 contains 14 residues. CDR1 and CDR2 (germline): MRHNA, SNTAGT. V was cut by 5 bases and J by 3 bases, with 10 bases left in between.

This clonotype was detected only a few times. The genes are TRBV7-2 and TRBJ2-3; D is unclear. Germline CDR1 SGHTA, CDR2 FQGNSA. The CDR3 runs to 13 residues. Written as DNA, the CDR3 is TGTGCGAAATCCCAATTCCCCACAGATACGCAGTATTTT. It encodes CAKSQFPTDTQYF.

This clonotype has just a few counts. J is TRBJ1-3 and V is TRBV6-1; D gene ambiguous. CDR3 size: 16 residues. Trimming shortened V by 6 bases and J by 1 base, and 16 bases separated the two germline ends. Germline V gene data show CDR1 as MNHNS and CDR2 as SASEGT. CDR3 nucleotide sequence: TGTGCCAGCAGCCTCCGGGGTACCATATCTGGAAACACCATATATTTT. It translates to CASSLRGTISGNTIYF.

V is TRBV29-1 and J is TRBJ1-3; no reliable D call. CDR1 is SQVTM, CDR2 ANQGSEA, per germline. The CDR3 contains 14 residues. Trimming removed 4 bases from V and 0 bases from J, with 10 bases in between. The CDR3 sequence: CSVADTNSGNTIYF. As DNA, the CDR3 is TGCAGCGTTGCAGACACTAACTCTGGAAACACCATATATTTT.

About this clonotype: Likely a read error: the CDR3 ends without its conserved phenylalanine or tryptophan. The chain employs TRBV7-3 and TRBJ2-6, with D perhaps matching TRBD2 (5 bases). The V gene's germline CDR1 is SGHTA and CDR2 FQGTGA. This CDR3 is built from 15 residues. The CDR3 here is CASSRRPSGTNVLTL. The CDR3 DNA reads TGTGCCAGCAGCCGGAGGCCCTCTGGGACCAACGTCCTGACTCTC.

The rearrangement joins TRBV29-1 to TRBJ1-2; no clear D gene. Germline V gene sequence: CDR1 SQVTM, CDR2 ANQGSEA. Trimming stripped 4 bases from V and 5 bases from J, with 11 bases between. The CDR3 consists of 12 residues. As DNA, the CDR3 is TGCAGCGTTGTAAGATCTGAGTATGGCTACACCTTC. Translating it yields CSVVRSEYGYTF.

The sample holds one count of this clonotype. The chain employs TRBV7-9 and TRBJ1-3, with D unresolved. The CDR3 loop spans 15 amino acids. The V gene's germline CDR1 is SEHNR and CDR2 FQNEAQ (reference sequence). V lost 1 base to trimming and J lost 2 bases, with 9 bases between them. The CDR3 DNA reads as TGTGCCAGCAGCTTAGTGGAAGGGCCTGGAAACACCATATATTTT. This encodes CASSLVEGPGNTIYF.

With regard to this clonotype: A much larger clone sits a single nucleotide away, making a read error possible. The genes are TRBV5-1 and TRBJ1-4, with 8 bases matching TRBD1. Germline assignment: CDR1 SGHRS and CDR2 YFSETQ. The CDR3 consists of 15 residues. This chain's CDR3 is CASGFAQGENEKLFF. DNA for the CDR3: TGCGCCAGCGGCTTTGCACAGGGGGAAAACGAAAAACTGTTTTTT.

This rearrangement joins TRBV2 to TRBJ1-1; no firm D call. The V end was cut by 6 bases, the J end by 5 bases, with 16 bases between. The CDR3 has 14 amino acids. In germline, CDR1 is SNHLY, CDR2 FYNNEI. The CDR3 loop is CASRWGGSQTEAFF. The DNA of the CDR3 is TGTGCCAGCAGATGGGGAGGATCCCAAACTGAAGCTTTCTTT.

A note on this clonotype: A read error may explain this, as a much larger clone is one base away. The chain recombines TRBV5-1 with TRBJ1-1; D is unclear. The CDR3 runs 14 residues. Germline loops: CDR1 SGHRS, CDR2 YFSETQ. Trimming left V 4 bases short and J 4 bases short, with 14 bases between. CDR3 loop: CASSQTTGPTEAFF. The CDR3 DNA follows: TGCGCCAGCAGCCAAACGACCGGCCCCACTGAAGCTTTCTTT.

At least ten counts were recorded for this clonotype. This chain links TRBV12-3 or TRBV12-4 with TRBJ1-2; D is unclear. With 4 bases removed from V and 4 bases from J, the gap between germline ends came to 4 bases. CDR3 length: 11 amino acids. The CDR3 DNA follows: TGTGCCAGCAGTTCCAGCTATGGCTACACCTTC. Translation: CASSSSYGYTF.

Here the CDR3 DNA reads TGTGCCAGCAGTTTACTAGCGGGGGGGTTCACAGATACGCAGTATTTT. Translated, it gives CASSLLAGGFTDTQYF. The chain carries TRBV2 and TRBJ2-3, with TRBD2 matching over 13 bases. Germline V gives CDR1 SNHLY, CDR2 FYNNEI. J was trimmed by 2 bases and V by 5 bases; bases with no gene match: 4. This CDR3 comprises 16 residues. The whole variable domain, remainder taken from reference TRBV2 and TRBJ2-3, is EPEVTQTPSHQVTQMGQEVILRCVPISNHLYFYWYRQILGQKVEFLVSFYNNEISEKSEIFDDQFSVERPDGSNFTLKIRSTKLEDSAMYFCASSLLAGGFTDTQYFGPGTRLTVL.

This clonotype was counted ten times or more. The genes are TRBV20-1 and TRBJ1-5, with no clear D. Germline-derived CDR1 and CDR2 are DFQATT and SNEGSKA (reference sequence). Between the trimmed V and J ends, which lost 3 bases and 8 bases, there was a span of 17 bases. The CDR3 loop spans 14 amino acids. CDR3 in amino acids: CSARVGSSLEPQHF. CDR3 DNA sequence: TGCAGTGCTAGGGTCGGGTCTTCCCTGGAGCCCCAGCATTTT.

This clonotype has at least ten counts. The chain combines TRBV12-3 or TRBV12-4 with TRBJ1-3; maybe TRBD1 (5 bases). CDR3 length equals 15 residues. CDR3 DNA: TGTCGATGGGGGTCCCAGCCCAACTCTGGAAACACCATATATTTT. It specifies CRWGSQPNSGNTIYF.

This clonotype was recorded at least ten times. This chain connects TRBV4-1 to TRBJ2-7, with 8 bases identical to TRBD2. CDR1 and CDR2 (germline): MGHRA, YSYEKL. The CDR3 has 16 residues. With 4 bases clipped from V and 0 bases from J, the junction kept 8 bases outside the gene matches. Here the CDR3 DNA reads TGCGCCAGCAGCCCCACCACTAGCGGAAGCTCCTACGAGCAGTACTTC. Residues: CASSPTTSGSSYEQYF.

The sample holds many counts of this clonotype. J is TRBJ2-1 and V is TRBV9; 8 bases agree with TRBD2. Trimming at V came to 3 bases and at J to 9 bases, leaving 8 bases not matched to a gene. Per the germline V gene, CDR1 is SGDLS and CDR2 is YYNGEE. The length of the CDR3 is 14 residues. The CDR3 region is CASSALAGFGEQFF. The CDR3 coding sequence is TGTGCCAGCAGCGCTTTAGCGGGATTTGGTGAGCAGTTCTTC.

This clonotype was detected many times. The chain has TRBV7-3 and TRBJ2-3; D is ambiguous. V was trimmed by 1 base and J by 4 bases, leaving 3 bases between them. Looked up from germline, CDR1 is SGHTA and CDR2 is FQGTGA. The CDR3 consists of 12 residues. The CDR3 here is CASSLSPDTQYF. Here the CDR3 DNA reads TGTGCCAGCAGCTTAAGTCCAGATACGCAGTATTTT.

This clonotype was detected only a few times. The gene calls are TRBV28 and TRBJ2-1; D is perhaps TRBD1 (6 bases). With 6 bases removed from V and 5 bases from J, the gap between germline ends came to 14 bases. The CDR3 length is 14 residues. CDR1 is MDHEN, CDR2 SYDVKM, per germline. The CDR3 spells CASRGGWENNEQFF. The CDR3 DNA reads as TGTGCCAGCAGAGGGGGATGGGAGAACAATGAGCAGTTCTTC.

The V and J genes are TRBV7-9 and TRBJ2-1; D not resolved. Trimming left V 3 bases short and J 4 bases short, with 4 bases between. This CDR3 spans 12 amino acids. Germline V CDR1 and CDR2: SEHNR, FQNEAQ (reference sequence). The CDR3 region has the DNA TGTGCCAGCAGCTTCAGATACAATGAGCAGTTCTTC. Translation gives CASSFRYNEQFF.

The chain couples TRBV7-3 to TRBJ2-1, with D perhaps assigned TRBD1 or TRBD2 (5 bases each). The CDR3 contains 13 residues. With 5 bases removed from V and 7 bases from J, the gap between germline ends came to 12 bases. The germline gives CDR1 SGHTA, CDR2 FQGTGA. The CDR3 sequence: CASSPQGVNEQFF. CDR3 coding DNA: TGTGCCAGCAGCCCCCAGGGAGTAAATGAGCAGTTCTTC.

Remarks on this clonotype: One end of the junction varies from germline; a read error may be responsible. The chain links TRBV20-1 to TRBJ1-3; TRBD1 matches 7 bases. Germline CDR1 DFQATT, CDR2 SNEGSKA (reference sequence). This CDR3 is 14 amino acids long. For the CDR3, the DNA is TGCAGTGCTAGGACAGGGACTGCTGGAGACACCATATATTTT. Its translation: CSARTGTAGDTIYF.

The rearrangement joins TRBV29-1 to TRBJ2-7; the match to TRBD2 covers 12 bases. V lost 3 bases to trimming and J lost 0 bases; unmatched junction nucleotides: 6. Germline CDR1 is SQVTM and CDR2 is ANQGSEA. CDR3 length: 16 residues. The DNA of the CDR3 is TGCAGCGTTGAGCTTTCGACTAGCGGGAGCTCCTACGAGCAGTACTTC. It yields the protein CSVELSTSGSSYEQYF.

This clonotype occurred once. This chain uses TRBV11-2 with TRBJ1-4; 7 bases are a match to TRBD1. The germline CDR1 and CDR2 sequences are SGHAT and FQNNGV. The CDR3 is 17 residues long. Trimming at V came to 5 bases and at J to 0 bases, leaving 9 bases not matched to a gene. DNA of the CDR3: TGTGCCAGCAGCGAAGTCGGGACAGAGACAACTAATGAAAAACTGTTTTTT. This gives the protein CASSEVGTETTNEKLFF.